These T cell receptor beta chains were read from a single sample in a study of response to subunit inactivated influenza vaccine. TCRdb re-analysed the RT-PCR reads in MiXCR, keeping a single row per CDR3 protein. The table records roughly 500,000 distinct CDR3 sequences, around 25% of them present only once. The source material was CD4+ T cells sorted from PBMCs, sampled 4 to 6 days after vaccination. The receptors originated from a man aged 50 to 60 who received an inactivated influenza vaccine. Both conserved end residues are part of each CDR3. D genes are given only for firm matches. Clone size is not always given. Where it is, it says once, few, many or a class for expanded clones.

>few|TRBV24-1|TRBD2|TRBJ2-1
CATSEPRTSGSSHEQFF
TGTGCCACCAGTGAACCGCGGACTAGCGGGAGTAGCCATGAGCAGTTCTTC
>.|TRBV19|TRBD2|TRBJ2-5
CASSITASGAQETQYF
TGTGCCAGTAGTATCACGGCTAGCGGAGCTCAAGAGACCCAGTACTTC
>.|TRBV7-9|.|TRBJ1-3
CASSDTASSGNTIYF
TGTGCCAGCAGCGACACAGCGAGCTCTGGAAACACCATATATTTT
>few|TRBV7-9|.|TRBJ2-7
CASSLDWGNEQYF
TGTGCCAGCAGCTTAGATTGGGGGAACGAGCAGTACTTC
>.|TRBV20-1|.|TRBJ2-5
CSARGASLVETQYF
TGCAGTGCTAGAGGGGCTAGTTTGGTCGAGACCCAGTACTTC
>.|TRBV18|TRBD2|TRBJ2-3
CASSEGLARIDTQYF
TGTGCCAGCTCCGAGGGACTAGCGAGGATAGATACGCAGTATTTT
>few|TRBV7-6|TRBD2|TRBJ2-2
CASSPTSVIGELFF
TGTGCCAGCAGCCCGACTAGCGTGATCGGGGAGCTGTTTTTT
>.|TRBV20-1|.|TRBJ1-2
CSAISGGTNYGYTF
TGCAGTGCTATCTCCGGGGGGACTAACTATGGCTACACCTTC
>.|TRBV4-1|.|TRBJ1-4
CASSQDLGGAYEKLFF
TGCGCCAGCAGCCAAGATCTGGGGGGCGCCTATGAAAAACTGTTTTTT
>few|TRBV7-2|TRBD1|TRBJ2-7
CASSWDRGHRDEQYF
TGTGCCAGCAGCTGGGACAGGGGGCACAGAGACGAGCAGTACTTC
>.|TRBV9|TRBD2|TRBJ2-5
CASSVAGRGSRETQYF
TGTGCCAGCAGCGTAGCCGGGAGGGGATCCCGTGAGACCCAGTACTTC
>few|TRBV12-3/TRBV12-4|TRBD2|TRBJ2-7
CASSLSGGTLHEQYF
TGTGCCAGCAGTTTATCGGGGGGAACACTCCACGAGCAGTACTTC
>many|TRBV7-8|TRBD2|TRBJ2-7
CASSRGTSGILTYEQYF
TGTGCCAGCAGCCGGGGGACTAGCGGGATTCTTACCTACGAGCAGTACTTC
>.|TRBV7-8|TRBD1|TRBJ2-7
CASSPPGQASYEQYF
TGTGCCAGCAGCCCTCCGGGACAGGCCTCCTACGAGCAGTACTTC
>.|TRBV3-1|.|TRBJ2-1
CASSQFGFGSSYNEQFF
TGTGCCAGCAGCCAATTTGGGTTCGGGAGCTCCTACAATGAGCAGTTCTTC
>few|TRBV6-2/TRBV6-3|TRBD2|TRBJ2-1
CASSYSRYATSRYNEQFF
TGTGCCAGCAGTTACTCGAGGTACGCGACTAGCAGATACAATGAGCAGTTCTTC
>once|TRBV20-1|TRBD2|TRBJ2-3
CSARGVRGGSTDTQYF
TGCAGTGCTAGAGGAGTACGGGGGGGCAGCACAGATACGCAGTATTTT
>.|TRBV11-2|.|TRBJ2-5
CASSSGPRETQYF
TGTGCCAGCAGCTCGGGGCCCAGGGAGACCCAGTACTTC
>once|TRBV12-3/TRBV12-4|TRBD1|TRBJ1-3
CASSFRDRLATIYF
TGTGCCAGCAGTTTTCGGGACAGGCTGGCCACCATATATTTT
>.|TRBV7-2|.|TRBJ2-1
CASSPVSFSYNEQFF
TGTGCCAGCAGCCCTGTCTCGTTCTCCTACAATGAGCAGTTCTTC
>.|TRBV5-1|TRBD1|TRBJ2-3
CASSLVDRLTDTQYF
TGCGCCAGCAGCTTGGTGGACAGGTTAACAGATACGCAGTATTTT
>few|TRBV5-1|.|TRBJ2-1
CASRAGMTDEQFF
TGCGCCAGCAGGGCGGGGATGACCGATGAGCAGTTCTTC
>.|TRBV20-1|.|TRBJ2-3
CSANPFGGAGTDTQYF
TGCAGTGCTAACCCTTTCGGCGGGGCCGGCACAGATACGCAGTATTTT
>few|TRBV20-1|.|TRBJ2-7
CSASQGMGSYEQYF
TGCAGTGCTAGTCAGGGGATGGGGTCCTACGAGCAGTACTTC
>few|TRBV5-1|TRBD2|TRBJ2-7
CASSFLSSGSSYEQYF
TGCGCCAGCAGCTTCTTATCCAGCGGGAGCTCCTACGAGCAGTACTTC
>many|TRBV5-1|TRBD2|TRBJ2-1
CASSLLGGGYNEQFF
TGCGCCAGCAGCTTGTTGGGCGGGGGCTACAATGAGCAGTTCTTC
>few|TRBV6-1|.|TRBJ2-2
CASSLPPWAGELFF
TGTGCCAGCAGCCTCCCTCCATGGGCCGGGGAGCTGTTTTTT
>few|TRBV12-3/TRBV12-4|.|TRBJ2-1
CASSFGGVGYNEQFF
TGTGCCAGCAGTTTCGGCGGGGTGGGATACAATGAGCAGTTCTTC
>.|TRBV5-1|TRBD2|TRBJ2-1
CASSSAPPGLAGGEQFF
TGCGCCAGCAGCTCGGCCCCCCCGGGACTAGCGGGCGGTGAGCAGTTCTTC
>few|TRBV20-1|.|TRBJ1-1
CSARDRKGWAEAFF
TGCAGTGCTAGAGATCGAAAGGGGTGGGCTGAAGCTTTCTTT